The following is a TCR beta chain sequence with its context. What it binds is not known. V was pared by 0 bases and J by 4 bases, with 6 bases between. The CDR3 length is 13 residues. The germline V gene encodes CDR1 SGHAT and CDR2 FQNNGV. These data originate in a study of identical twins. TCRdb re-analysed the 5' RACE reads in MiXCR, keeping a single row per CDR3 protein. The data contain hundreds of thousands of distinct CDR3 sequences, more than 12% of them singletons. Among all donors, each was a healthy Caucasian. Whole-study results and caveats: Where beta out-of-frame sequences were concerned, excess twin sharing was weaker. Insertions were fewer in abundant cord blood beta clonotypes, whereas memory repertoires showed none of this pattern. Invariant cells of the MAIT and iNKT types might have partly distorted the zero-insertion analyses.

This clonotype originated in a woman under 30 in good health. Sequencing was done on a sample of memory (CD45RO+) T cells sorted from blood. The chain combines TRBV11-2 with TRBJ1-2; D gene uncertain. The CDR3 loop reads CASSLDPPYGYTF. CDR3 nucleotides: TGTGCCAGCAGCTTAGATCCCCCCTATGGCTACACCTTC.